The subject of this entry is one T cell receptor beta chain. Its antigen is unknown. The data were taken from a study of cytomegalovirus exposure and HLA in healthy donors. Whole-study results and caveats: A previous analysis found most TCR beta V segments productive roughly 87% or roughly 30% of the time. The study put 150 to 200 TCR beta chains on its list as cytomegalovirus-associated.

Between the trimmed V and J ends, which lost 0 bases and 0 bases, there was a span of 6 bases. In germline, CDR1 is LNHNV, CDR2 YYDKDF (reference sequence). The CDR3 is 16 residues long. A multiplex PCR was run with 60 Vbeta primers and 13 Jbeta primers. The data were produced by immunoSEQ multiplex PCR, yet TCRdb's version contains in-frame clones alone and is incomplete. The table records fewer than 150,000 clones, around 63% of them present only once. The sample was PBMCs. This clonotype was obtained from a human donor in good health. The rearrangement joins TRBV15 to TRBJ2-6; D unresolved. The DNA for the CDR3 is TGTGCCACCAGCAGAGATCTCCTCTCTGGGGCCAACGTCCTGACTTTC. Encoded protein: CATSRDLLSGANVLTF.